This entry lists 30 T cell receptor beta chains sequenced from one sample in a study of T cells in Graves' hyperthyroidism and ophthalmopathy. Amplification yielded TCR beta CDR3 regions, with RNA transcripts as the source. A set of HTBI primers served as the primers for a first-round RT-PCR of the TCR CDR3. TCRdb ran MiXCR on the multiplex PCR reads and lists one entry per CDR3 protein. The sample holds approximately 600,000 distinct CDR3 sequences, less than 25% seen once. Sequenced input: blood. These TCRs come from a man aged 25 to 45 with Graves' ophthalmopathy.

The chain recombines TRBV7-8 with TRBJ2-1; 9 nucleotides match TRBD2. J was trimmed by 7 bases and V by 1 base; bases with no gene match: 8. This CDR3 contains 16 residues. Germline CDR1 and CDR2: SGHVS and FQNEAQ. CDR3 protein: CASSLGGGRAKNEQFF. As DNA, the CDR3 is TGTGCCAGCAGCTTAGGAGGCGGGAGGGCCAAAAATGAGCAGTTCTTC.

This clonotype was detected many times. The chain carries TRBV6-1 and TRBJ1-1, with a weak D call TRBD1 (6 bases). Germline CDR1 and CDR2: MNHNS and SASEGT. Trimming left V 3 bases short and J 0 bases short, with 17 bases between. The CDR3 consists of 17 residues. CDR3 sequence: CASSDHGTQTLNTEAFF. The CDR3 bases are TGTGCCAGCAGTGACCATGGGACACAGACGCTGAACACTGAAGCTTTCTTT.

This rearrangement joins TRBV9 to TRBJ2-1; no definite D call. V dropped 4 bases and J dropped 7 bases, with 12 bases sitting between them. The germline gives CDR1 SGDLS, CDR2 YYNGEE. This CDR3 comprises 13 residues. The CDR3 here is CASSKGPQNEQFF. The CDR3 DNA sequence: TGTGCCAGCAGCAAGGGCCCTCAGAATGAGCAGTTCTTC.

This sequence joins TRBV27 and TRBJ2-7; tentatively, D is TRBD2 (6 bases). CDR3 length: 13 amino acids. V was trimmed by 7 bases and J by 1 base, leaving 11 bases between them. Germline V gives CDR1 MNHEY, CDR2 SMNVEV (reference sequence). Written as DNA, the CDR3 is TGTGCCAGCACTGCGGCGGGGTCCTACGAGCAGTACTTC. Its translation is CASTAAGSYEQYF.

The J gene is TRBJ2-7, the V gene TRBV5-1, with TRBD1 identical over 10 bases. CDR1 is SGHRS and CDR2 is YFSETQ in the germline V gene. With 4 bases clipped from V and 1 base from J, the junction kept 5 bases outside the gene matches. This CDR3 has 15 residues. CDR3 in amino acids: CASSHGQGGSYEQYF. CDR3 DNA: TGCGCCAGCAGCCACGGACAGGGGGGGTCCTACGAGCAGTACTTC. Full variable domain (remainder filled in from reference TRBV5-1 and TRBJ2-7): KAGVTQTPRYLIKTRGQQVTLSCSPISGHRSVSWYQQTPGQGLQFLFEYFSETQRNKGNFPGRFSGRQFSNSRSEMNVSTLELGDSALYLCASSHGQGGSYEQYFGPGTRLTVT.

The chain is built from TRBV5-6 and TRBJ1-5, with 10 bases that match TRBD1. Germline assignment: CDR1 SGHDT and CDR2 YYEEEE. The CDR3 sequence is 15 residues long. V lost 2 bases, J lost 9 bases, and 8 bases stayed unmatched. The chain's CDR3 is CASSFGTGAGGPQHF. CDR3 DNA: TGTGCCAGCAGCTTCGGGACAGGGGCGGGAGGGCCCCAGCATTTT.

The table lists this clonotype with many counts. As DNA, the CDR3 is TGTGCCAGCAGTTTAGGGACTAGCGGGAGTAGAGATACGCAGTATTTT. This translates into CASSLGTSGSRDTQYF. V gene TRBV27 combines with J gene TRBJ2-3; 14 nucleotides agree with TRBD2. This CDR3 spans 16 amino acids. Trimming cost V 2 bases and J 5 bases; bases outside gene matches: 3. CDR1 and CDR2 from the germline V gene are MNHEY and SMNVEV (reference sequence).

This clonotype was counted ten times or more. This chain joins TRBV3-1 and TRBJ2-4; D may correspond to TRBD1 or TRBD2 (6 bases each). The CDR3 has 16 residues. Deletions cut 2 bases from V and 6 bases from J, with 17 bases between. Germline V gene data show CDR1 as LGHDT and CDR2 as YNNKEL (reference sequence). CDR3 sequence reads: CASSQSVRGGRNIQYF. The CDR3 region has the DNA TGTGCCAGCAGCCAATCGGTTCGAGGGGGGCGAAACATTCAGTACTTC.

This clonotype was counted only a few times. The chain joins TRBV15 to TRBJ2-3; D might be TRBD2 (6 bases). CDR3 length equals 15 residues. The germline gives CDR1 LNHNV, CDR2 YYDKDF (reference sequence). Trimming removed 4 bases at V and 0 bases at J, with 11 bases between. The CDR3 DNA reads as TGTGCCACCAGCAAAGGCGGGACTAGCACAGATACGCAGTATTTT. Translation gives CATSKGGTSTDTQYF.

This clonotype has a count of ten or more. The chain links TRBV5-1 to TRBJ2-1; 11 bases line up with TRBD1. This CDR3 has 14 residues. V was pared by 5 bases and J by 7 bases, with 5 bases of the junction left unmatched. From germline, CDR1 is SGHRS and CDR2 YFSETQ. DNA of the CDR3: TGCGCCAGCAGGACGGACAGGGGGCTAAATGAGCAGTTCTTC. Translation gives CASRTDRGLNEQFF.

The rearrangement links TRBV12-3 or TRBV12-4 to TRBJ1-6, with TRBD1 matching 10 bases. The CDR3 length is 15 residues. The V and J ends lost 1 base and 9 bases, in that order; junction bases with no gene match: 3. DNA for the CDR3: TGTGCCAGCAGTTTAGATGACAGGGGGCGTTCACCCCTCCACTTT. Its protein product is CASSLDDRGRSPLHF.

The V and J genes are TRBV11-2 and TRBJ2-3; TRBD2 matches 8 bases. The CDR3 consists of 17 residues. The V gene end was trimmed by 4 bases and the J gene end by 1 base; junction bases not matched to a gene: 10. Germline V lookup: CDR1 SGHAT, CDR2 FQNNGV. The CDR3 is CASSSLAGSGGTDTQYF. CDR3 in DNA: TGTGCCAGCAGCTCATTAGCGGGGAGTGGCGGCACAGATACGCAGTATTTT.

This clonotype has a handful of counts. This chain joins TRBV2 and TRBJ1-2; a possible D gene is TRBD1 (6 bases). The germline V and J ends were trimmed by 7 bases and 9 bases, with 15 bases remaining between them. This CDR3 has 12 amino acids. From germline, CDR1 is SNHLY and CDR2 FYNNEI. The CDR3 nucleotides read TGTGCCAGCACGGGGGGCGGTTCAAGCTACACCTTC. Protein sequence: CASTGGGSSYTF. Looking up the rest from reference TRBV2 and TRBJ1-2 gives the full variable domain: EPEVTQTPSHQVTQMGQEVILRCVPISNHLYFYWYRQILGQKVEFLVSFYNNEISEKSEIFDDQFSVERPDGSNFTLKIRSTKLEDSAMYFCASTGGGSSYTFGSGTRLTVV.

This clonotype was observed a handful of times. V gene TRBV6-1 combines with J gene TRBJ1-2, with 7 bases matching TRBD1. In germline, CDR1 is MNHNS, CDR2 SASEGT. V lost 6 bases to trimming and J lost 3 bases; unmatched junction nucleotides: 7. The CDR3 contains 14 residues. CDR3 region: CASRDGTDYYGYTF. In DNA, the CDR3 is TGTGCCAGCAGGGACGGGACAGACTACTATGGCTACACCTTC.

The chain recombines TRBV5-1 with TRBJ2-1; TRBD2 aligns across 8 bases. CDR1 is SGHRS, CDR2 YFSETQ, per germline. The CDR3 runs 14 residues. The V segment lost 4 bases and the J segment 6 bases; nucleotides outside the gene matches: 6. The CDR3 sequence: CASSRAGAVNEQFF. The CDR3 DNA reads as TGCGCCAGCAGCCGAGCGGGAGCTGTCAATGAGCAGTTCTTC.

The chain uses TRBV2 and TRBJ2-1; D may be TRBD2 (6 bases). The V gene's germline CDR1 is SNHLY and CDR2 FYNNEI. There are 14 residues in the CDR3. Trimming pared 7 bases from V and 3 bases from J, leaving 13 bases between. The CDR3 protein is CASTSRTNYNEQFF. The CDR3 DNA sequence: TGTGCCAGCACCTCGAGGACTAACTACAATGAGCAGTTCTTC.

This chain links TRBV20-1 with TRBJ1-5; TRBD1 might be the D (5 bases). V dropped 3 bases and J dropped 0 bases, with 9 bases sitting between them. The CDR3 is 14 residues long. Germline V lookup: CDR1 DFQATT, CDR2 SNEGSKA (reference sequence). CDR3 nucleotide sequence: TGCAGTGCTAGCGCAGGGAATAGCAATCAGCCCCAGCATTTT. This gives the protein CSASAGNSNQPQHF.

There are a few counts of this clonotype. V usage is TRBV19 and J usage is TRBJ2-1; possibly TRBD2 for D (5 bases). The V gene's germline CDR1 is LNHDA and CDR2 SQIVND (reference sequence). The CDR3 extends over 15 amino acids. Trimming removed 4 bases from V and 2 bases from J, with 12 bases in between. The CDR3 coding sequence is TGTGCCAGTAGTACAGACCAGAGGGCCTACAATGAGCAGTTCTTC. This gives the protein CASSTDQRAYNEQFF.

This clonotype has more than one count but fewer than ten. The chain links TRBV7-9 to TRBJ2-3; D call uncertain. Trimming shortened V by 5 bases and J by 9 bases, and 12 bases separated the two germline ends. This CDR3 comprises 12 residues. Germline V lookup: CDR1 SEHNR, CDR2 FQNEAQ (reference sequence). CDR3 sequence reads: CASSPPISTQYF. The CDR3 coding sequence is TGTGCCAGCAGCCCTCCAATTAGCACGCAGTATTTT. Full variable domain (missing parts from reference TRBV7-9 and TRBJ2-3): DTGVSQNPRHKITKRGQNVTFRCDPISEHNRLYWYRQTLGQGPEFLTYFQNEAQLEKSRLLSDRFSAERPKGSFSTLEIQRTEQGDSAMYLCASSPPISTQYFGPGTRLTVL.

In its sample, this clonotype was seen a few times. This chain's CDR3 is CSAPGTGNNEQFF. The DNA of the CDR3 is TGCAGTGCTCCCGGGACAGGGAACAATGAGCAGTTCTTC. This sequence joins TRBV20-1 and TRBJ2-1, with 9 positions matching TRBD1. Germline V gene data show CDR1 as DFQATT and CDR2 as SNEGSKA (reference sequence). J was trimmed by 5 bases and V by 5 bases; bases with no gene match: 4. The CDR3 sequence is 13 residues long.

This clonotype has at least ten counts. In DNA, the CDR3 is TGTGCCAGCTCACCGGACAGGGTTGGAAACACCATATATTTT. Translation gives CASSPDRVGNTIYF. The gene calls are TRBV18 and TRBJ1-3; 8 bases line up with TRBD1. Germline V gene lookup returns CDR1 KGHSH and CDR2 LQKENI. Trimming took 3 bases from V and 3 from J; bases not matched to a gene: 1. The CDR3 runs 14 residues.

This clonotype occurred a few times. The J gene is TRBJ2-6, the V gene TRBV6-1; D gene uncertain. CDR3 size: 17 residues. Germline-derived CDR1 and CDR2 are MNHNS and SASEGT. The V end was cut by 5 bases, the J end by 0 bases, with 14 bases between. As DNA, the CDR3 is TGTGCCAGCAGTCCCGAATTCACGGTCTCTGGGGCCAACGTCCTGACTTTC. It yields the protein CASSPEFTVSGANVLTF.

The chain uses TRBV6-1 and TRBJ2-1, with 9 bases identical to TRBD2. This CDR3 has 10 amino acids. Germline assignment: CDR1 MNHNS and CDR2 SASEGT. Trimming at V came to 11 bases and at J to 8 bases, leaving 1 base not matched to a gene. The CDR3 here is CAAGGDEQFF. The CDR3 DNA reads TGTGCCGCGGGAGGGGATGAGCAGTTCTTC.

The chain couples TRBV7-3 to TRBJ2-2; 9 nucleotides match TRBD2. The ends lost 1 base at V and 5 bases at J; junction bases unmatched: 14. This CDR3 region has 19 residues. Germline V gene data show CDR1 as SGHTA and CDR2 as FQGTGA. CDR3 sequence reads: CASSLIPRGVAGVTGELFF. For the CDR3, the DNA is TGTGCCAGCAGCTTAATCCCTCGTGGCGTAGCGGGGGTGACCGGGGAGCTGTTTTTT.

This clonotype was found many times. CDR3: CASSTGTKRGYTF. In DNA form, the CDR3 reads TGTGCCAGCAGTACAGGGACTAAGAGAGGCTACACCTTC. V and J are TRBV2 and TRBJ1-2; D is possibly TRBD1 (6 bases). This CDR3 contains 13 residues. CDR1 SNHLY and CDR2 FYNNEI come from the germline V gene. The V end was cut by 5 bases, the J end by 8 bases, with 15 bases between.

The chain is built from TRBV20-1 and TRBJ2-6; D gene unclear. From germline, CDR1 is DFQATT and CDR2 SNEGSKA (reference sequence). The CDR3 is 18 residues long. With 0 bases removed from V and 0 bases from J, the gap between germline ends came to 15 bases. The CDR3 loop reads CSARDFNSPGSGANVLTF. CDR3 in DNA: TGCAGTGCTAGAGATTTTAACAGTCCCGGCTCTGGGGCCAACGTCCTGACTTTC.

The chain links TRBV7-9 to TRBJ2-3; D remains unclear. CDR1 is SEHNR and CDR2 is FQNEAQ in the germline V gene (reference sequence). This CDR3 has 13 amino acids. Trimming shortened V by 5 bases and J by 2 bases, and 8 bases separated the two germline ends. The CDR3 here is CASSHFNTDTQYF. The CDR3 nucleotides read TGTGCCAGCAGCCATTTTAACACAGATACGCAGTATTTT.

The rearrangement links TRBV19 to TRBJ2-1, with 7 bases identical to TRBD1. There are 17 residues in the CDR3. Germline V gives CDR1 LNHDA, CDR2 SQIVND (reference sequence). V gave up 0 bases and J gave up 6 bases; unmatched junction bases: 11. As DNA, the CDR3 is TGTGCCAGTAGTATAGACGTCCTAGGGGGCGTCAGCAATGAGCAGTTCTTC. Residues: CASSIDVLGGVSNEQFF.

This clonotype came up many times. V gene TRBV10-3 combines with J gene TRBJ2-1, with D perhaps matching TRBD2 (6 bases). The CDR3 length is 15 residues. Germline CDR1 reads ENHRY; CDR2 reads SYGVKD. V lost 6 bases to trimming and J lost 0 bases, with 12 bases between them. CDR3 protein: CAIRLSGSSYNEQFF. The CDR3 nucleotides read TGTGCCATCAGGCTTAGCGGCAGCTCCTACAATGAGCAGTTCTTC.

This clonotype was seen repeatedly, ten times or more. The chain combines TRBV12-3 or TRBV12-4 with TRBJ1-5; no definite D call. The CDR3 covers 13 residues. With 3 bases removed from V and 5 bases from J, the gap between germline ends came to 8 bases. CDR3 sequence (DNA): TGTGCCAGCAGTTTTGGTGAGGATCAGCCCCAGCATTTT. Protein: CASSFGEDQPQHF.